Below, 27 T cell receptor beta chains from the same sample are listed, as sequenced in a study of cytotoxic CD8 clonotypes in ibrutinib-treated CLL. Repertoires were generated with immunoSEQ multiplex PCR, while TCRdb's copy carries only in-frame clones and drops some. The sample includes around 25,000 clones, approximately 67% seen only once; the top ten take roughly half. Here the sequenced sample was PBMCs, taken at disease progression, from a patient treated with ibrutinib. These receptors originate from a human donor with chronic lymphocytic leukemia.

This chain links TRBV27 with TRBJ1-5; a weak D match, TRBD1 (6 bases). CDR1 and CDR2 (germline): MNHEY, SMNVEV (reference sequence). Trimming left V 5 bases short and J 6 bases short, with 14 bases between. There are 14 residues in the CDR3. CDR3 nucleotides: TGTGCCAGCAGTCTGGCCCGAGGGGGTCAGCCCCAGCATTTT. It specifies CASSLARGGQPQHF.

The chain joins TRBV14 to TRBJ1-2; 7 bases match TRBD1. The V gene's germline CDR1 is SGHDN and CDR2 FVKESK. This CDR3 spans 14 amino acids. Unmatched junction bases numbered 4, after V lost 4 bases and J lost 2 bases. The CDR3 reads CASSPLDRNYGYTF. The CDR3 nucleotides read TGTGCCAGCAGCCCTCTGGACAGGAACTATGGCTACACCTTC.

The J gene is TRBJ2-5, the V gene TRBV29-1; tentative D call: TRBD1 (5 bases). V lost 2 bases and J 2 bases, leaving 9 bases between the germline ends. Germline V gene data show CDR1 as SQVTM and CDR2 as ANQGSEA. The CDR3 runs 13 residues. The CDR3 DNA reads TGCAGCGTTGAACGGCAGGGACAAGAGACCCAGTACTTC. This encodes CSVERQGQETQYF. Full variable domain (missing parts from reference TRBV29-1 and TRBJ2-5): SAVISQKPSRDICQRGTSLTIQCQVDSQVTMMFWYRQQPGQSLTLIATANQGSEATYESGFVIDKFPISRPNLTFSTLTVSNMSPEDSSIYLCSVERQGQETQYFGPGTRLLVL.

The chain employs TRBV6-5 and TRBJ2-2; D is uncertain. The germline V and J ends were trimmed by 3 bases and 4 bases, with 6 bases remaining between them. Germline values: CDR1 MNHEY, CDR2 SVGAGI. The CDR3 covers 13 residues. The CDR3 bases are TGTGCCAGCAGTTATAGTGCCACCGGGGAGCTGTTTTTT. This codes for CASSYSATGELFF.

The chain joins TRBV5-4 to TRBJ1-2; D is possibly TRBD1 (5 bases). V lost 3 bases and J 6 bases, leaving 21 bases between the germline ends. The CDR3 has 16 residues. Germline CDR1 SGHNT, CDR2 YYREEE (reference sequence). The CDR3 nucleotides read TGTGCCAGCAGCTCCCCGACGGGACCGAGGCAAAATGGCTACACCTTC. Its translation: CASSSPTGPRQNGYTF.

The CDR3 sequence is CASSLGSLGTNKPTEAFF. CDR3 nucleotides: TGTGCCAGCAGCTTAGGGTCGTTAGGGACGAACAAACCCACTGAAGCTTTCTTT. V usage is TRBV7-9 and J usage is TRBJ1-1, with D possibly TRBD1 on 5 matching bases. The V end lost 1 base, the J end lost 4 bases, and 22 bases lay between the germline ends. The length of the CDR3 is 18 residues. Germline CDR1 SEHNR, CDR2 FQNEAQ (reference sequence).

The J gene is TRBJ1-1, the V gene TRBV19; D might be TRBD1 (6 bases). The germline V gene has CDR1 LNHDA and CDR2 SQIVND (reference sequence). Trimming took off 7 bases at V and 5 bases at J, with 14 bases between the two ends. The CDR3 spans 13 residues. CDR3 DNA sequence: TGTGCCAGTACATTCAGGGGTTTTACTGAAGCTTTCTTT. It encodes CASTFRGFTEAFF.

This rearrangement joins TRBV6-1 to TRBJ1-5; the D gene is possibly TRBD1 (6 bases). Trimming pared 6 bases from V and 11 bases from J, leaving 14 bases between. The CDR3 length is 12 residues. Germline V gives CDR1 MNHNS, CDR2 SASEGT. The CDR3 DNA follows: TGTGCCAGCAGGTCAGGGGTAGTGACCCAGCATTTT. This sequence encodes CASRSGVVTQHF.

The chain has TRBV2 and TRBJ1-6, with 7 bases that match TRBD1. This CDR3 is built from 16 residues. Germline CDR1 is SNHLY and CDR2 is FYNNEI. V shed 5 bases, J shed 6 bases, and the junction held 10 bases outside the gene matches. The CDR3 spells CASSQDRNFPNSPLHF. CDR3 DNA: TGTGCCAGCAGTCAGGACAGGAACTTCCCTAATTCACCCCTCCACTTT. The full variable domain, rest sourced from reference TRBV2 and TRBJ1-6, is EPEVTQTPSHQVTQMGQEVILRCVPISNHLYFYWYRQILGQKVEFLVSFYNNEISEKSEIFDDQFSVERPDGSNFTLKIRSTKLEDSAMYFCASSQDRNFPNSPLHFGNGTRLTVT.

V usage is TRBV6-4 and J usage is TRBJ1-6, with D tentatively TRBD1 (5 bases). Germline assignment: CDR1 MRHNA and CDR2 SNTAGT. V shed 7 bases and J shed 10 bases, with 14 bases lying between them. The CDR3 totals 13 residues. The CDR3 DNA reads TGTGCCAGCACCAGGGCGGGAGGGTCACCCCTCCACTTT. The encoded protein is CASTRAGGSPLHF.

CDR3 nucleotides: TGTGCCAGCAGCTCACAAACCTGGGATGAAAAACTGTTTTTT. Translation: CASSSQTWDEKLFF. The chain uses TRBV7-2 and TRBJ1-4; D is undetermined. The CDR3 is 14 residues long. The V end was cut by 4 bases, the J end by 6 bases, with 12 bases between. CDR1 is SGHTA, CDR2 FQGNSA, per germline.

The CDR3 DNA follows: TGTGCCAGTAAGCCGCCATTAGGACAGCCCCAGCATTTT. Protein: CASKPPLGQPQHF. The J gene is TRBJ1-5, the V gene TRBV19; D is uncertain. Trimming pared 7 bases from V and 7 bases from J, leaving 14 bases between. This CDR3 comprises 13 residues. CDR1 LNHDA and CDR2 SQIVND come from the germline V gene (reference sequence).

The chain recombines TRBV2 with TRBJ1-6, with D possibly TRBD1 on 5 matching bases. V was pared by 6 bases and J by 10 bases, with 16 bases between. This CDR3 has 14 residues. Germline CDR1 and CDR2: SNHLY and FYNNEI. This chain's CDR3 is CASRTYGGGSPLHF. Written as DNA, the CDR3 is TGTGCCAGCAGAACCTACGGGGGGGGGTCACCCCTCCACTTT.

This chain uses TRBV9 with TRBJ2-3, with D perhaps being TRBD1 or TRBD2 (7 bases each). V was pared by 2 bases and J by 5 bases, with 18 bases between. The CDR3 extends over 16 amino acids. Germline assignment: CDR1 SGDLS and CDR2 YYNGEE. CDR3 coding DNA: TGTGCCAGCAGCGTGGGGAGGGGGCGGATTAAAGATACGCAGTATTTT. Translating it yields CASSVGRGRIKDTQYF.

The V and J genes are TRBV6-5 and TRBJ2-2; the D is unclear. CDR1 is MNHEY, CDR2 SVGAGI, per germline. This CDR3 is 11 amino acids long. Trimming shortened V by 10 bases and J by 2 bases, and 5 bases separated the two germline ends. The CDR3 protein is CATLNTGELFF. The CDR3 coding sequence is TGTGCCACGCTTAACACCGGGGAGCTGTTTTTT.

The sample holds many counts of this clone. This chain uses TRBV18 with TRBJ2-7; D remains unclear. This CDR3 contains 14 residues. The germline V and J ends were trimmed by 0 bases and 2 bases, with 8 bases remaining between them. Germline values: CDR1 KGHSH, CDR2 LQKENI. CDR3 residues: CASSPPGFPYEQYF. The CDR3 region has the DNA TGTGCCAGCTCACCACCCGGGTTCCCCTACGAGCAGTACTTC.

The V gene is TRBV6-6, the J gene TRBJ1-2; 7 nucleotides match TRBD1. CDR3 length equals 13 residues. J was trimmed by 4 bases and V by 7 bases; bases with no gene match: 6. Germline V gene sequence: CDR1 MNHNY, CDR2 SVGAGI (reference sequence). CDR3 sequence reads: CASITGDSYGYTF. CDR3 in DNA: TGTGCCAGCATCACGGGGGACAGCTATGGCTACACCTTC.

V gene TRBV7-9 combines with J gene TRBJ2-1, with no clear D. Trimming left V 4 bases short and J 0 bases short, with 4 bases between. The germline gives CDR1 SEHNR, CDR2 FQNEAQ (reference sequence). The length of the CDR3 is 13 residues. This CDR3 is CASSSSSYNEQFF. The CDR3, as DNA: TGTGCCAGCAGCTCAAGCTCCTACAATGAGCAGTTCTTC.

The J gene is TRBJ2-7, the V gene TRBV5-4, with TRBD1 matching 10 bases. J lost 4 bases, V lost 0 bases, and 1 base had no gene match. This CDR3 comprises 14 residues. Germline V gene data show CDR1 as SGHNT and CDR2 as YYREEE (reference sequence). The CDR3 DNA sequence: TGTGCCAGCAGCTTGGGGACAGGGGGTTACGAGCAGTACTTC. Its protein is CASSLGTGGYEQYF.

This chain connects TRBV21-1 to TRBJ1-4; the listed D gene, TRBD1, was not tested against the DNA. TRBV21-1 is an annotated pseudogene. The CDR3 sequence is 18 residues long. CDR3 protein: CASSLRPTGPATNEKLFF. The CDR3 DNA follows: TGTGCCAGCAGCCTTCGTCCCACAGGGCCGGCAACTAATGAAAAACTGTTTTTT.

J is TRBJ1-1 and V is TRBV27; a weak D match, TRBD1 (6 bases). V lost 5 bases and J 4 bases, leaving 11 bases between the germline ends. The CDR3 is made up of 13 amino acids. Germline V gives CDR1 MNHEY, CDR2 SMNVEV (reference sequence). This chain's CDR3 is CASSTTGRTEAFF. The CDR3 DNA reads as TGTGCCAGCAGTACCACAGGGCGCACTGAAGCTTTCTTT.

The chain links TRBV5-6 to TRBJ1-3; D gene uncertain. Germline CDR1 reads SGHDT; CDR2 reads YYEEEE. Trimming shortened V by 0 bases and J by 0 bases, and 4 bases separated the two germline ends. The CDR3 has 14 residues. The CDR3 loop is CASSLELSGNTIYF. The CDR3 coding sequence is TGTGCCAGCAGCTTGGAGCTCTCTGGAAACACCATATATTTT.

The chain links TRBV6-5 to TRBJ2-2; D is ambiguous. Germline V CDR1 and CDR2: MNHEY, SVGAGI. CDR3 length: 14 residues. V gave up 0 bases and J gave up 1 base, with 3 bases separating them. The CDR3 loop reads CASSYSVNTGELFF. The CDR3 region has the DNA TGTGCCAGCAGTTACTCTGTGAACACCGGGGAGCTGTTTTTT.

This chain connects TRBV7-6 to TRBJ2-3; D perhaps matches TRBD2 (5 bases). Deletions cut 0 bases from V and 2 bases from J, with 12 bases between. Germline lookup yields CDR1 SGHVS and CDR2 FNYEAQ. The CDR3 contains 16 residues. The DNA for the CDR3 is TGTGCCAGCAGCTTAGCTCTCGCGGGCTCCACAGATACGCAGTATTTT. It translates to CASSLALAGSTDTQYF. The full variable domain, in which reference TRBV7-6 and TRBJ2-3 provide the parts outside the CDR3, is GAGVSQSPRYKVTKRGQDVALRCDPISGHVSLYWYRQALGQGPEFLTYFNYEAQQDKSGLPNDRFSAERPEGSISTLTIQRTEQRDSAMYRCASSLALAGSTDTQYFGPGTRLTVL.

V is TRBV27 and J is TRBJ1-2, with 7 bases aligning to TRBD1. Germline V CDR1 and CDR2: MNHEY, SMNVEV (reference sequence). This CDR3 has 15 amino acids. The V gene end was trimmed by 5 bases and the J gene end by 1 base; junction bases not matched to a gene: 7. CDR3 in amino acids: CASSMDRRYNYGYTF. The CDR3 DNA sequence: TGTGCCAGCAGTATGGACAGGAGATATAACTATGGCTACACCTTC.

The rearrangement links TRBV10-3 to TRBJ1-5; D unclear. CDR3 size: 13 residues. V dropped 2 bases and J dropped 6 bases, with 8 bases sitting between them. Germline V gene sequence: CDR1 ENHRY, CDR2 SYGVKD. The CDR3 reads CAISEATVQPQHF. The CDR3 region has the DNA TGTGCCATCAGTGAGGCTACAGTTCAGCCCCAGCATTTT.

The CDR3 region has the DNA TGTGCCAGCAGCCGGACAGGGAATAATTCACCCCTCCACTTT. It codes for CASSRTGNNSPLHF. The V and J genes are TRBV7-6 and TRBJ1-6; 8 bases are shared with TRBD1. V trimming: 5 bases; J trimming: 5 bases; junction bases outside the gene matches: 2. This CDR3 is built from 14 residues. Germline assignment: CDR1 SGHVS and CDR2 FNYEAQ.